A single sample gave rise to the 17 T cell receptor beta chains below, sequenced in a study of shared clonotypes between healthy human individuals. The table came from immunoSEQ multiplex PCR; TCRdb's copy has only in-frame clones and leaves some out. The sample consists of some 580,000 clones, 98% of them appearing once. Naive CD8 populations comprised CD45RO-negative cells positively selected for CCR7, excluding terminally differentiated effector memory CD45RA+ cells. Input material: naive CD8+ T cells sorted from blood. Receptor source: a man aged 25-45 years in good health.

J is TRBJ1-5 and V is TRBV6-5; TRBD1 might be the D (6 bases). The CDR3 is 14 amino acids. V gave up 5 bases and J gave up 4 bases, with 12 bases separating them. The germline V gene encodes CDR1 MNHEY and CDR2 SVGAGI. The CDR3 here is CASSTGYRNQPQHF. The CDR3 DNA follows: TGTGCCAGCAGTACAGGGTATCGAAATCAGCCCCAGCATTTT.

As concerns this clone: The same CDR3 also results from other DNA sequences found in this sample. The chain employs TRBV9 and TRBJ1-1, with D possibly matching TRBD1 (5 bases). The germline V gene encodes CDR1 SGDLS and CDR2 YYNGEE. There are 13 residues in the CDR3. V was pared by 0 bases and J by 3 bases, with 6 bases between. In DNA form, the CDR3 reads TGTGCCAGCAGCGTAGGGGGCTACACTGAAGCTTTCTTT. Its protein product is CASSVGGYTEAFF.

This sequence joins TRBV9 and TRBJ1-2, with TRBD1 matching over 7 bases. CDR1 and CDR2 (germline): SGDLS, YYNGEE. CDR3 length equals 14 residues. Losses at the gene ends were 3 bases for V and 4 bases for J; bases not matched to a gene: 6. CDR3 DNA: TGTGCCAGCAGCGCCTCGGGGACAGCCTATGGCTACACCTTC. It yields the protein CASSASGTAYGYTF.

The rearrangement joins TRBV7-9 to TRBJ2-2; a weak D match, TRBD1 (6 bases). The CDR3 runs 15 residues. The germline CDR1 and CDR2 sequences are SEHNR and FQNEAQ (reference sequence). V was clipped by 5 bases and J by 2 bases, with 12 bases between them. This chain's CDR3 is CASSPRDTNTGELFF. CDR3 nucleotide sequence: TGTGCCAGCAGCCCCCGGGACACCAACACCGGGGAGCTGTTTTTT.

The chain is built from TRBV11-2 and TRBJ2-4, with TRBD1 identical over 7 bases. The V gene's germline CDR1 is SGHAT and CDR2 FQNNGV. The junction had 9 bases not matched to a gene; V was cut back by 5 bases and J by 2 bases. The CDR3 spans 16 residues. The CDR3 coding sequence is TGTGCCAGCAGCCAAAAACCGACAGGGACCAAAAACATTCAGTACTTC. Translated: CASSQKPTGTKNIQYF.

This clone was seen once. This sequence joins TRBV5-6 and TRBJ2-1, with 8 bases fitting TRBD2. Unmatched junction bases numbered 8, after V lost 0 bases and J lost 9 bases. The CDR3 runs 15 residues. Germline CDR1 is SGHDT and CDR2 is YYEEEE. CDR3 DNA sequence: TGTGCCAGCAGCTTGGGGGCAAGCGGGAGTGGTGAGCAGTTCTTC. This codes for CASSLGASGSGEQFF.

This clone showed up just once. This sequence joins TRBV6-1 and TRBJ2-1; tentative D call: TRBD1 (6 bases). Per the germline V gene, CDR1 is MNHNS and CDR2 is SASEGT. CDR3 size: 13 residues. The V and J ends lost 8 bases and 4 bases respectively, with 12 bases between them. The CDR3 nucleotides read TGTGCCAGCGTCCAGGGGATTTACAATGAGCAGTTCTTC. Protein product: CASVQGIYNEQFF.

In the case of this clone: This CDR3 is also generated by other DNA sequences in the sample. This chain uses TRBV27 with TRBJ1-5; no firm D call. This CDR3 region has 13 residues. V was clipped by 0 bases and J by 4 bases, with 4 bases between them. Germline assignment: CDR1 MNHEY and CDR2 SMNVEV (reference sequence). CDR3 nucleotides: TGTGCCAGCAGTTTATCCGGGAATCAGCCCCAGCATTTT. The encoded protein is CASSLSGNQPQHF.

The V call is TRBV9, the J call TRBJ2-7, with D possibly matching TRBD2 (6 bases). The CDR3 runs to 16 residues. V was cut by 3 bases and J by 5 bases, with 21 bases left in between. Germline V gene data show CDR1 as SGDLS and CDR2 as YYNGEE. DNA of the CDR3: TGTGCCAGCAGCGGGGGGGAGCTTGCTTGGGATGACGAGCAGTACTTC. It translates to CASSGGELAWDDEQYF. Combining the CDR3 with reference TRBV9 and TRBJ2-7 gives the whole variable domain DSGVTQTPKHLITATGQRVTLRCSPRSGDLSVYWYQQSLDQGLQFLIQYYNGEERAKGNILERFSAQQFPDLHSELNLSSLELGDSALYFCASSGGELAWDDEQYFGPGTRLTVT.

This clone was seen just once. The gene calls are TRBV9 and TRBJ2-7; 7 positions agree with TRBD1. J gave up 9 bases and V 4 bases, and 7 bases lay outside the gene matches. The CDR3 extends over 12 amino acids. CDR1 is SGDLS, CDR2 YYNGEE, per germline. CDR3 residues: CASSSTGSRQYF. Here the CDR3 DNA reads TGTGCCAGCAGCTCGACAGGGAGTCGGCAGTACTTC.

The CDR3 loop reads CASSPSGPLPYEQYF. CDR3 DNA sequence: TGTGCCAGCAGTCCTAGCGGCCCCCTTCCCTACGAGCAGTACTTC. The chain joins TRBV7-9 to TRBJ2-7, with 7 positions matching TRBD2. Germline V gives CDR1 SEHNR, CDR2 FQNEAQ (reference sequence). J gave up 2 bases and V 6 bases, and 10 bases lay outside the gene matches. The CDR3 has 15 residues.

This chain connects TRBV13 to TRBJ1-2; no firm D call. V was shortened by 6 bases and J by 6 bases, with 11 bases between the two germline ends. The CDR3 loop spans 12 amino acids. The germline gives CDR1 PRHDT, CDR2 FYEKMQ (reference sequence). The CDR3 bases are TGTGCCAGCAGTTTGGAGGTTAATGGCTACACCTTC. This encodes CASSLEVNGYTF.

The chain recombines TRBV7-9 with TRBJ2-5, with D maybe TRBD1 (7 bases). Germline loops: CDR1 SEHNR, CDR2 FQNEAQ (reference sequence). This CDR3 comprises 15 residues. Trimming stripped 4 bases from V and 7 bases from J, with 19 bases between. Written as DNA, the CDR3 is TGTGCCAGCAGCTATCAACTGGACCAGGGGGGGACCCAGTACTTC. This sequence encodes CASSYQLDQGGTQYF.

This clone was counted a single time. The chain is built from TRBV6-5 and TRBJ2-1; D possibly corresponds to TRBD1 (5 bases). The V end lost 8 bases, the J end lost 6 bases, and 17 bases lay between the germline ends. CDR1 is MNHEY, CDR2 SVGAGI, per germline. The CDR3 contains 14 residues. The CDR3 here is CASSLVGLSNEQFF. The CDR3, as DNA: TGTGCCAGCTCCCTCGTGGGGCTGAGCAATGAGCAGTTCTTC.

The CDR3 DNA is TGTGCCAGCAGAACCGCCGTGGGCGGGAGCTATGAGCAGTTCTTC. This gives the protein CASRTAVGGSYEQFF. The chain joins TRBV28 to TRBJ2-1, with TRBD2 identical over 7 bases. J lost 8 bases, V lost 6 bases, and 13 bases had no gene match. CDR3 length equals 15 residues. Germline V gene data show CDR1 as MDHEN and CDR2 as SYDVKM.

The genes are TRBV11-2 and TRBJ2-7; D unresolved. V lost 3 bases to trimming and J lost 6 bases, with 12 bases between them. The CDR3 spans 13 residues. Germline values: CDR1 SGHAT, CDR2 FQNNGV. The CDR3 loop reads CASSLEFGFEQYF. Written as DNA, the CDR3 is TGTGCCAGCAGCTTGGAATTCGGGTTCGAGCAGTACTTC. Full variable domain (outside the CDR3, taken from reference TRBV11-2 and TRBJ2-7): EAGVAQSPRYKIIEKRQSVAFWCNPISGHATLYWYQQILGQGPKLLIQFQNNGVVDDSQLPKDRFSAERLKGVDSTLKIQPAKLEDSAVYLCASSLEFGFEQYFGPGTRLTVT.

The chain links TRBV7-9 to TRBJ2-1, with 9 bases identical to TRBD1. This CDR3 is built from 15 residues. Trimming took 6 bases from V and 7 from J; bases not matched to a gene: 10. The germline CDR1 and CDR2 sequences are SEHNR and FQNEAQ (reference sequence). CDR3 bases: TGTGCCAGCAGGGACGGGACAGGGCATTCTAATGAGCAGTTCTTC. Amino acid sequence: CASRDGTGHSNEQFF. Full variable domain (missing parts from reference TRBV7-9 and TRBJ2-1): DTGVSQNPRHKITKRGQNVTFRCDPISEHNRLYWYRQTLGQGPEFLTYFQNEAQLEKSRLLSDRFSAERPKGSFSTLEIQRTEQGDSAMYLCASRDGTGHSNEQFFGPGTRLTVL.